A single sample is the source of the 2 T cell receptor beta chains below, sequenced in a study of OX40 agonist ivuxolimab in advanced cancers. The method was the immunoSEQ multiplex PCR assay. TCRdb obtained this table from immuneACCESS and retained in-frame rearrangements with V and J assigned. These tables miss some clones; where compared with another copy, unresolved V genes account for less than half of the shortfall, and the remainder is unexplained. The sample yields 76,000 or so clones; roughly nine tenths were counted once. Jointly, the top ten make up around 0.76% of the sample. Sample: CD4+ or CD8+ T cells sorted from blood, taken in a trial of the OX40 agonist ivuxolimab. These receptors originate from an adult with an advanced solid tumor such as melanoma, head and neck, liver or kidney cancer.

V is TRBV6-6 and J is TRBJ2-3; TRBD2 aligns across 7 bases. Trimming cost V 0 bases and J 2 bases; bases outside gene matches: 2. Per the germline V gene, CDR1 is MNHNY and CDR2 is SVGAGI (reference sequence). The CDR3 runs to 15 residues. CDR3 nucleotides: TGTGCCAGCAGTTACTCTGGGACTATCACAGATACGCAGTATTTT. Its protein is CASSYSGTITDTQYF.

The CDR3 coding sequence is TGCGCCAGCAGCTTGGGCGTAGCGGAACAAGAGACCCAGTACTTC. Amino acids: CASSLGVAEQETQYF. The chain uses TRBV5-1 and TRBJ2-5, with D maybe TRBD2 (6 bases). CDR1 is SGHRS and CDR2 is YFSETQ in the germline V gene. This CDR3 is built from 15 residues. The germline V and J ends were trimmed by 0 bases and 2 bases, with 11 bases remaining between them.